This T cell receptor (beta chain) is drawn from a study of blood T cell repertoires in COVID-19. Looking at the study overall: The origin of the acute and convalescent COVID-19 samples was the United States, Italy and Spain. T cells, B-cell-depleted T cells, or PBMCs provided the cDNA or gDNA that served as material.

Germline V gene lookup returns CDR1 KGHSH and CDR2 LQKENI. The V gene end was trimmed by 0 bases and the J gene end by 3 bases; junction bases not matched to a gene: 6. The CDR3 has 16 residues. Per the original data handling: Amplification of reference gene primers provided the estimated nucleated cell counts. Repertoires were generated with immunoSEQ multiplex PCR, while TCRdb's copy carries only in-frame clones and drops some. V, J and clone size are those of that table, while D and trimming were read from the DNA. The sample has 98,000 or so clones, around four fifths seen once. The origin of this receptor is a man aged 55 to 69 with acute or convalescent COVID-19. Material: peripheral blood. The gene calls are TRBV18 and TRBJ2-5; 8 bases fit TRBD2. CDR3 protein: CASSPPASGFKETQYF. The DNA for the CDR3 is TGTGCCAGCTCACCACCGGCTAGCGGGTTTAAAGAGACCCAGTACTTC.